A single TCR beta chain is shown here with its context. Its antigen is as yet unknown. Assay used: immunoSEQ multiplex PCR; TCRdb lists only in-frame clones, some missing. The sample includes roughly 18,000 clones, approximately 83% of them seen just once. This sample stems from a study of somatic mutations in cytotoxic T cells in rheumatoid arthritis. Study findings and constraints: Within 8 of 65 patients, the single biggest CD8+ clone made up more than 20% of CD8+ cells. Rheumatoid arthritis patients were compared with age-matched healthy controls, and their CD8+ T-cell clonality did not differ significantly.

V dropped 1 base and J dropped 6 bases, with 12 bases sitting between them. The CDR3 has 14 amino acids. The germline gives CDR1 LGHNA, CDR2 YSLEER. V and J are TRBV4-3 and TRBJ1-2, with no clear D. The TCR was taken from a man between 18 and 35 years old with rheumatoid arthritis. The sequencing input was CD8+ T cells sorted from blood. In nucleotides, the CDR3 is TGCGCCAGCAGCCAAGTCGGAAGGAATAATGGCTACACCTTC. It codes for CASSQVGRNNGYTF.